This T cell receptor beta chain stems from a study of blood T cells in healthy people across ages. Study observations and caveats: Diversity estimates drawn from one million T cells were deemed underestimates. Long-lived donors exceeded aged donors in naive CD4+ cells and diversity.

The CDR3 loop spans 14 amino acids. Germline loops: CDR1 SNHLY, CDR2 FYNNEI. Turning to this clonotype: The antigen is undetermined.

With a J-beta primer mix and a sample-barcoded 5' primer, a second PCR ran roughly 6 to 12 cycles. Each cDNA molecule was tagged by a template-switch adaptor that had 12 random nucleotides. TCRdb reprocessed the 5' RACE reads with MiXCR, giving one entry per CDR3 protein. Counted here are about 630,000 distinct CDR3 sequences, approximately 21% occurring once; the ten biggest clones make up about 3.6%. The J gene is TRBJ2-5, the V gene TRBV2; 7 bases fit TRBD1. With the DNA end fitting TRBJ2-7 better, the J assignment may be wrong. This TCR derives from a man between 65 and 85 years old in good health. The sample taken for sequencing was blood. The CDR3 bases are TGTGCCAGCAGCCTTACAGAGGGGGCCCACGAGCAGTACTTC. Encoded protein: CASSLTEGAHEQYF.